The 12 T cell receptor beta chains below were found in one sample sequenced in a study of blood T cell repertoires in COVID-19. Assay: immunoSEQ multiplex PCR; the TCRdb copy retains only in-frame clones and omits some. This repertoire shows under 95,000 clones, approximately 88% found once; its top ten account for more than 5.5%. The sequenced sample consisted of peripheral blood. The receptors here all came from a woman between 45 and 60 years old with acute or convalescent COVID-19.

This clone has only one observation. The gene calls are TRBV29-1 and TRBJ1-4; D might be TRBD1 (5 bases). This CDR3 has 13 residues. CDR1 SQVTM and CDR2 ANQGSEA come from the germline V gene. Trimming removed 7 bases from V and 8 bases from J, with 17 bases in between. The CDR3 bases are TGCAGCGCCGGGTGGCAGGGAGGGGAAAAACTGTTTTTT. It is translated as CSAGWQGGEKLFF.

There are a few counts of this clone. The rearrangement links TRBV7-2 to TRBJ2-3; TRBD2 agrees at 9 bases. The J segment lost 1 base and the V segment lost 5 bases, leaving 7 bases of the junction unmatched. The CDR3 loop spans 16 amino acids. Germline V gene data show CDR1 as SGHTA and CDR2 as FQGNSA. The CDR3 nucleotides read TGTGCCAGCAGCCCCTACCTAGCGGGACGCACAGATACGCAGTATTTT. Protein: CASSPYLAGRTDTQYF.

J is TRBJ1-5 and V is TRBV19; D is unresolved. CDR1 is LNHDA and CDR2 is SQIVND in the germline V gene (reference sequence). V was shortened by 5 bases and J by 0 bases, with 11 bases between the two germline ends. This CDR3 region has 15 residues. The CDR3 coding sequence is TGTGCCAGTAGTGCCGCCCTAATTAGCAATCAGCCCCAGCATTTT. It is translated as CASSAALISNQPQHF.

This chain uses TRBV7-2 with TRBJ2-5, with D possibly being TRBD1 (5 bases). From germline, CDR1 is SGHTA and CDR2 FQGNSA. The CDR3 extends over 14 amino acids. V gave up 1 base and J gave up 5 bases, with 11 bases separating them. The CDR3 DNA reads as TGTGCCAGCAGCTTAGTGCAGGGTACTGAGACCCAGTACTTC. Residues: CASSLVQGTETQYF.

This chain uses TRBV12-3 or TRBV12-4 with TRBJ2-6; D not resolved. This CDR3 region has 13 residues. V lost 3 bases to trimming and J lost 2 bases, with 2 bases between them. CDR3 region: CASSFAGANVLTF. In nucleotides, the CDR3 is TGTGCCAGCAGTTTCGCTGGGGCCAACGTCCTGACTTTC.

The chain has TRBV9 and TRBJ2-1; 8 bases fit TRBD1. The CDR3 length is 15 residues. Per the germline V gene, CDR1 is SGDLS and CDR2 is YYNGEE. Unmatched junction bases numbered 7, after V lost 3 bases and J lost 5 bases. This CDR3 reads CASSAARGPDNEQFF. CDR3 bases: TGTGCCAGCAGCGCTGCCAGGGGGCCGGACAATGAGCAGTTCTTC. The full variable domain, its missing parts supplied by reference TRBV9 and TRBJ2-1, is DSGVTQTPKHLITATGQRVTLRCSPRSGDLSVYWYQQSLDQGLQFLIQYYNGEERAKGNILERFSAQQFPDLHSELNLSSLELGDSALYFCASSAARGPDNEQFFGPGTRLTVL.

V is TRBV6-5 and J is TRBJ1-6, with D possibly TRBD1 on 6 matching bases. Looked up from germline, CDR1 is MNHEY and CDR2 is SVGAGI. This CDR3 has 15 amino acids. V lost 0 bases, J lost 8 bases, and 11 bases lay in between. CDR3 loop: CASSYSGHGDSPLHF. The CDR3 DNA reads TGTGCCAGCAGTTACTCGGGACACGGAGATTCACCCCTCCACTTT.

This sequence joins TRBV4-3 and TRBJ1-6; no firm D call. V lost 0 bases, J lost 0 bases, and 12 bases lay in between. Germline V lookup: CDR1 LGHNA, CDR2 YSLEER. The CDR3 consists of 18 residues. The CDR3 region is CASSQDPQLSSYNSPLHF. In nucleotides, the CDR3 is TGCGCCAGCAGCCAAGATCCCCAACTTAGCTCCTATAATTCACCCCTCCACTTT.

This sequence joins TRBV9 and TRBJ2-1, with D unclear. Trimming left V 4 bases short and J 9 bases short, with 20 bases between. In germline, CDR1 is SGDLS, CDR2 YYNGEE. CDR3 length: 15 amino acids. The CDR3 spells CASSLGGRKLAEQFF. CDR3 bases: TGTGCCAGCAGCCTGGGTGGCAGGAAGTTGGCTGAGCAGTTCTTC.

This sequence joins TRBV5-1 and TRBJ2-5, with 11 positions matching TRBD2. The CDR3 covers 17 residues. With 3 bases clipped from V and 2 bases from J, the junction kept 9 bases outside the gene matches. The germline CDR1 and CDR2 sequences are SGHRS and YFSETQ. CDR3 loop: CASSSRVTSGEQETQYF. The CDR3 region has the DNA TGCGCCAGCAGCTCCAGGGTGACTAGCGGGGAACAAGAGACCCAGTACTTC.

The chain has TRBV27 and TRBJ2-7, with a possible D match to TRBD1 (5 bases). The CDR3 consists of 14 residues. From germline, CDR1 is MNHEY and CDR2 SMNVEV (reference sequence). The V gene lost 3 bases and the J gene lost 5 bases, with 14 bases spanning the gap. DNA of the CDR3: TGTGCCAGCAGTTTGCAGGGAAGATCCCACGAGCAGTACTTC. Its translation is CASSLQGRSHEQYF.

This chain joins TRBV6-2 or TRBV6-3 and TRBJ1-5; TRBD1 aligns across 10 bases. Germline V lookup: CDR1 MNHEY, CDR2 SVGEGT. The CDR3 extends over 15 amino acids. V lost 4 bases and J lost 6; bases outside the gene matches: 6. This CDR3 is CASSWGQGSVQPQHF. In DNA, the CDR3 is TGTGCCAGCAGTTGGGGACAGGGGAGCGTTCAGCCCCAGCATTTT.